What follows describes a single TCR beta chain. There is no known antigen for this receptor. No much larger clonotype is one base removed from it; base qualities were not supplied. Patients with autoimmune disease history or receiving systemic immunosuppression were excluded from the trial. Peripheral blood for TCR sequencing was collected from all dose cohorts at baseline, on cycle 4 day 1, and on cycle 7 day 1. The samples were drawn from a first-in-human, open-label, multicenter phase I dose-escalation trial of ivuxolimab. Adults with locally advanced or metastatic melanoma, renal cell, hepatocellular, or head and neck squamous cell carcinoma were enrolled in the trial. Before TCR sequencing, CD4+ and CD8+ T cells were separately sorted from peripheral blood. This entry comes from a study of OX40 agonist ivuxolimab in advanced cancers. Regarding the study in general: The costimulatory receptor OX40 (CD134) was targeted by ivuxolimab, a fully human IgG2 agonistic monoclonal antibody. The dose-escalation cohort was about 83% male with a mean age of approximately 60 years, ranging from 23 to 79. Prior anti-PD-1, anti-PD-L1 or anti-CTLA-4 therapy was permitted, and checkpoint inhibitors had been received by roughly 40% of dose-escalation patients. Intravenous ivuxolimab was administered to patients every 2 weeks at six dose levels: 0.01, 0.1, 0.3, 1.5, 3 and 10 mg/kg. Three dose-escalation patients achieved partial responses, one with hepatocellular carcinoma and two with cutaneous melanoma. Of the 50 to 55 dose-escalation patients, hepatocellular carcinoma was present in around 19, melanoma in around 15, renal cell carcinoma in 9 and head and neck cancer in 9. The paper covers the monotherapy dose-escalation part of the phase I ivuxolimab trial, which included N ≈ 52 patients. The purpose of peripheral TCRbeta sequencing was to test whether ivuxolimab changed TCR sequence diversity and led to clonal T-cell expansion.

Broad study findings and their caveats: Low levels of normalized T-cell clonal expansion were also seen in some nonresponding patients. Which antigens the clonally expanded peripheral T cells were specific for was not determined. In the 0.1-3.0 mg/kg groups, partial responders were among the patients with the lowest normalized peripheral clonal expansion, particularly in CD8+ T cells. At doses of 0.1 to 3.0 mg/kg, clonal expansion of both CD4+ and CD8+ T cells in blood was seen between baseline and week 6. On average, CD8+ T cells showed more expanded clones than CD4+ T cells after ivuxolimab.

To sequence the TCRbeta CDR3 region, genomic DNA was isolated from the sorted cells. TCRbeta CDR3 regions were sequenced using the immunoSEQ Assay. TCRdb provides this immuneACCESS table in a form limited to in-frame rearrangements. Some clones are lacking; in checked studies, under half of them reflect an unresolved V gene, and why the rest are absent is not known. Present in this sample are fewer than 90,000 clones, approximately 86% of which were seen just once. The ten largest clones capture 2.5% of the sample. Material: CD4+ or CD8+ T cells sorted from blood, obtained in a trial of the OX40 agonist ivuxolimab. This TCR came from an adult with an advanced solid tumor such as melanoma, head and neck, liver or kidney cancer.

In nucleotide form, the sequence is TGTGCCAGCAGCCATGGGACAGGGTTAGCCAAAAACATTCAGTACTTC. The translation is CASSHGTGLAKNIQYF. The V and J segments used are TRBV28 and TRBJ2-4; TRBD1 matches 9 bases in the middle. Trimming leaves V shorter by 6 bases and J shorter by 0 bases, with the junction holding 6 bases beyond the gene matches. Spanning cysteine to phenylalanine, the CDR3 consists of 16 amino acids. Left in the record is the CDR3 DNA by itself, 48 bases read in frame from the first base. Taken from the germline V gene, the CDR1 and CDR2 loops are MDHEN and SYDVKM.